The 4 T cell receptor beta chains presented below share a single source sample, sequenced in a study of shared clonotypes between healthy human individuals (dated by TCRdb to the early 2020s). Libraries were constructed by the immunoSEQ multiplex PCR assay. Sourced from immuneACCESS, this table was stored by TCRdb with only in-frame sequences that have V and J called. A share of the clones is absent; for the studies checked, an unresolved V gene accounts for under half, and the remainder has no known explanation. This sample lists some 490,000 clones; 81% were detected once. The ten largest clones represent approximately 11% of the sample. The sample taken for sequencing was PBMCs. These receptors came from a woman in her thirties or forties in good health. Some clones in this sample may be carry-over from other donors' samples.

To note about this clone: It is likely a read error: a sequence one base away is far more abundant. This specimen includes other DNA sequences encoding the same CDR3. The rearrangement uses TRBV5-1 and TRBJ1-1; TRBD1 aligns across 8 bases. The junction had 12 bases not matched to a gene; V was cut back by 4 bases and J by 1 base. CDR1 is SGHRS and CDR2 is YFSETQ in the germline V gene. The CDR3 covers 17 residues. CDR3 region: CASSPGTGGRSNTEAFF. The CDR3 DNA is TGCGCCAGCAGCCCTGGGACAGGAGGTCGGTCGAACACTGAAGCTTTCTTT.

The rearrangement uses TRBV7-9 and TRBJ1-2; a weak D match, TRBD1 (5 bases). Germline lookup yields CDR1 SEHNR and CDR2 FQNEAQ (reference sequence). This CDR3 contains 11 residues. CDR3 DNA: TGTGTGGCAGGGTCTAACTATGGCTACACCTTC. This encodes CVAGSNYGYTF.

V and J are TRBV5-1 and TRBJ1-2, with 8 bases fitting TRBD1. The CDR3 is 16 residues long. Per the germline V gene, CDR1 is SGHRS and CDR2 is YFSETQ. V gave up 0 bases and J gave up 6 bases; unmatched junction bases: 10. This CDR3 reads CASSLVRGREADGYTF. The CDR3 bases are TGCGCCAGCAGCTTGGTCAGGGGGCGGGAGGCCGATGGCTACACCTTC.

Note on this clone: This probably arose from a read error, given a far larger clone one base away. The sample holds other DNA sequences that translate to the same CDR3. The rearrangement links TRBV4-3 to TRBJ2-5; the match to TRBD1 covers 8 bases. CDR3 length: 16 amino acids. The J segment lost 5 bases and the V segment lost 0 bases, leaving 8 bases of the junction unmatched. Germline CDR1 reads LGHNA; CDR2 reads YSLEER. The CDR3, as DNA: TGCGCCAGCAGCCAAGAAGCAGGGACAGGCGGTGAGACCCAGTACTTC. Its protein product is CASSQEAGTGGETQYF.